This TCR beta chain was captured by sequencing in a study of shared clonotypes between healthy human individuals. Some clones are missing from TCRdb's copy, which holds only in-frame ones; the method was immunoSEQ multiplex PCR. The table lists about 120,000 clones, 68% of them singletons, with roughly 24% in the top ten. This clone came up a few times. The sample was memory CD8+ T cells sorted from blood. The subset was: CD45RO+ cells pooled with CCR7-negative TemRA cells. This clonotype originated in a woman in her 30s in good health.

CDR3 amino acids: CASSEVVGGEQYF. CDR3 coding DNA: TGTGCCAGCAGTGAAGTAGTGGGAGGCGAGCAGTACTTC. The genes are TRBV25-1 and TRBJ2-7; perhaps TRBD2 as D (6 bases). CDR1 is MGHDK, CDR2 SYGVNS, per germline. Trimming shortened V by 2 bases and J by 6 bases, and 11 bases separated the two germline ends. The CDR3 covers 13 residues.